The rows below give T cell receptor beta chains drawn from one sample of a study of post-analysis software for immune sequencing data. Using its own MiXCR run on the PCR reads, TCRdb lists one record per CDR3 protein. This sample has 750,000 to 900,000 distinct CDR3 sequences, with about half found just once. The sample was blood. These receptors were taken from a girl aged 10 to 17 with multiple sclerosis. The CDR3 runs from the conserved cysteine through the conserved F or W. A D gene is named only where the DNA matches it firmly. Size is stated for part of the rows, as once, few or many counts, or as a class when the clone is expanded.

D gene,V gene,J gene,clone size,CDR3 DNA,CDR3 protein
TRBD2,TRBV5-1,TRBJ2-1,NA,TGCGCCAGCAGCTTGAATCCCCCGGGACTAGGGGCCTACAATGAGCAGTTCTTC,CASSLNPPGLGAYNEQFF
TRBD2,TRBV4-3,TRBJ2-3,NA,TGCGCCAGCAGCCAAGGGGTGCGGGAGGGGGCAGATACGCAGTATTTT,CASSQGVREGADTQYF
NA,TRBV15,TRBJ2-7,few,TGTGCCACCAGCAGAGATACAGGGAACGAGCAGTACTTC,CATSRDTGNEQYF
TRBD2,TRBV29-1,TRBJ2-4,NA,TGCAGCGGGTCGCTAGCGGGAGGGGAGACCCGCAAGGAGCAGTACTTC,CSGSLAGGETRKEQYF
NA,TRBV27,TRBJ2-7,NA,TGTGCCGGCAGTTTGTCTCAGGGGCTCCTCTCCTACGAGCAGTACTTC,CAGSLSQGLLSYEQYF
TRBD1,TRBV20-1,TRBJ1-1,NA,TGCAGTGCTAGAGCCAGGGGGCTAAGTGACACTGAAGCTTTCTTT,CSARARGLSDTEAFF
NA,TRBV4-1,TRBJ2-7,NA,TGCGCCAGCAGCCAAGAGAGGCACACAGGGAGCTCCTACGAGCAGTACTTC,CASSQERHTGSSYEQYF
NA,TRBV11-1,TRBJ2-5,NA,TGTGCCAGCAGCTTTTCACCAAAAGAGACCCAGTACTTC,CASSFSPKETQYF
NA,TRBV5-1,TRBJ2-7,NA,TGCGCCAGCTCCTCAGGGGGGCACTACGAGCAGTACTTC,CASSSGGHYEQYF
TRBD1,TRBV28,TRBJ2-5,few,TGTGCCAGCAGACAAGGGACAGTAGGACAAGAGACCCAGTACTTC,CASRQGTVGQETQYF
NA,TRBV12-3/TRBV12-4,TRBJ1-2,few,TGTGCCAGCAGTCAGGGCGGCGGGACGTATGGCTACACCTTC,CASSQGGGTYGYTF
TRBD1,TRBV6-5,TRBJ2-7,few,TGTGCCAGCAGTTACAGTCCTGGGACAGGGACTGTGCAGTACTTC,CASSYSPGTGTVQYF
NA,TRBV6-2/TRBV6-3,TRBJ1-2,NA,TGTGCCAGCAGTTACGACGGGCCGTATGGCTACACCTTC,CASSYDGPYGYTF
NA,TRBV4-3,TRBJ2-1,NA,TGCGCCAGCAGCCAACTACTAAGCTCCTACAATGAGCAGTTCTTC,CASSQLLSSYNEQFF
NA,TRBV20-1,TRBJ1-2,NA,TGCAGTGCTCTTAGGACAGTCGTCGGGTATGGCTACACCTTC,CSALRTVVGYGYTF
NA,TRBV20-1,TRBJ2-5,few,TGCAGTGTCCAGGATTTCCAAGAGACCCAGTACTTC,CSVQDFQETQYF
NA,TRBV12-3/TRBV12-4,TRBJ2-3,NA,TGTGCCAGCAGTTTGTATATAGCGTCTAGCACAGATACGCAGTATTTT,CASSLYIASSTDTQYF
NA,TRBV18,TRBJ2-7,NA,TGTGCCAGCTCTGGCGGGACCCAGCTCTACGAGCAGTACTTC,CASSGGTQLYEQYF
TRBD1,TRBV7-2,TRBJ1-2,many,TGTGCCAGCAGCCCGAGGACAGGGCCCCTTAACTATGGCTACACCTTC,CASSPRTGPLNYGYTF
NA,TRBV7-9,TRBJ1-1,NA,TGTGCCAGCAGCTTGGCCGCCGGGAACACTGAAGCTTTCTTT,CASSLAAGNTEAFF
NA,TRBV29-1,TRBJ1-4,NA,TGCAGCGTTGAAGGTGTAGGGTCTAATGAAAAACGGTTTTTT,CSVEGVGSNEKRFF
NA,TRBV4-3,TRBJ1-2,NA,TGCGCCAGCAGCCAAGGCCAGGGCCACTACACCTTC,CASSQGQGHYTF
TRBD2,TRBV20-1,TRBJ2-3,few,TGCAGTGCCTGGCGCCGCGTAGCGGGAGGGCCTGCAGATACGCAGTATTTT,CSAWRRVAGGPADTQYF
NA,TRBV29-1,TRBJ2-1,NA,TGCAGCGTAACACGGGAGAGACGGGAGCAGTTCTTC,CSVTRERREQFF
TRBD1,TRBV5-6,TRBJ2-6,once,TGTACCAGCAGCTTGTTGACCCAGGGGGATGGCTCTGGGGCCAACGTCCTGACTTTC,CTSSLLTQGDGSGANVLTF
NA,TRBV24-1,TRBJ1-2,few,TGTGCCACCAGTGATTATACCTATGGCTACACCTTC,CATSDYTYGYTF
NA,TRBV20-1,TRBJ1-2,NA,TGCAGTGCTAGAGCCCCTGGATTACAGGTCGACTATGGCTACACCTTC,CSARAPGLQVDYGYTF
NA,TRBV28,TRBJ1-1,NA,TGTGCCAGCGGAGGTCTGGCGAACACTGAAGCTTTCTTT,CASGGLANTEAFF
NA,TRBV28,TRBJ2-1,NA,TGTGCCAGCAGGGTCTCCGGGAGAGCCCCCCCCTACAATGAGCAGTTCTTC,CASRVSGRAPPYNEQFF
TRBD2,TRBV29-1,TRBJ2-7,NA,TGCAGCGTTGAAGAGTGGACTGGCGGGAGATACGAGCAGTACTTC,CSVEEWTGGRYEQYF
NA,TRBV10-3,TRBJ1-2,NA,TGTGCCATCAGTGAAAGCAGCTATGGCTACACCTTC,CAISESSYGYTF
NA,TRBV5-1,TRBJ1-2,NA,TGCGCCAGCAGCTTGGACGAAGCTAACTATGGCTACACCTTC,CASSLDEANYGYTF
NA,TRBV20-1,TRBJ2-5,many,TGCAGTGCTTATGGGGGGAACCGAGAGACCCAGTACTTC,CSAYGGNRETQYF
NA,TRBV29-1,TRBJ1-2,NA,TGCAGCGTTGAAGGGGGTGCCCGACAGGAAAGGGACTATGGCTACACCTTC,CSVEGGARQERDYGYTF
NA,TRBV3-1,TRBJ2-5,NA,TGTGCCAGCGGCCACCATGGAGGAGAGACCCAGTACTTC,CASGHHGGETQYF
TRBD1,TRBV28,TRBJ2-3,NA,TGTGCCAGCAGTTGGGACAGTATGACAGATACGCAGTATTTT,CASSWDSMTDTQYF
NA,TRBV20-1,TRBJ1-2,many,TGCAGTGCTAGTACAGTTAACTATGGCTACACCTTC,CSASTVNYGYTF
TRBD2,TRBV4-3,TRBJ2-1,NA,TGCGCCAGCAGCCAAGTCCCACTAGCGGACAATGAGCAGTTCTTC,CASSQVPLADNEQFF
TRBD1,TRBV12-3/TRBV12-4,TRBJ2-5,few,TGTGCCAGCAGTCCGAGGGACAGAGAGACCCAGTACTTC,CASSPRDRETQYF
NA,TRBV7-2,TRBJ2-3,few,TGTGCCAGCAGTTTACAACCTCGACCCACAGATACGCAGTATTTT,CASSLQPRPTDTQYF
NA,TRBV7-9,TRBJ2-5,few,TGTGCCAGCAGCAACCCATTGACAAATCAAGAGACCCAGTACTTC,CASSNPLTNQETQYF
NA,TRBV7-9,TRBJ2-7,many,TGTGCCAGCAGCTCCGAGTACGAGCAGTACTTC,CASSSEYEQYF
TRBD1,TRBV20-1,TRBJ1-1,NA,TGCAGTGCTAGAGATGGGACAGTTTACACTGAAGCTTTCTTT,CSARDGTVYTEAFF
NA,TRBV28,TRBJ2-1,NA,TGTGCCAGCAGGGCCACGAGGACGGACTACAATGAGCAGTTCTTC,CASRATRTDYNEQFF
TRBD2,TRBV20-1,TRBJ2-7,few,TGCAGTGCTAGATCATATAGCGGGCCCTACGAGCAGTACTTC,CSARSYSGPYEQYF